This T cell receptor (beta chain) was found in a study of Graves' ophthalmopathy and Graves' hyperthyroidism. The study's findings and limits: Detection in blood was also observed for most expanded thyroid clonotypes above 0.001 frequency.

CDR1 and CDR2 from the germline V gene are SNHLY and FYNNEI. The CDR3 extends over 13 amino acids. Trimming took 1 base from V and 5 from J, leaving 8 bases between them. This clonotype was seen many times. Antigen specificity is unknown. From RNA, the CDR3 regions of TCR beta chains were amplified and sequenced. Second-round multiplex PCR came after a first-round RT-PCR that employed HTBI primers. TCRdb re-called the multiplex PCR reads with MiXCR, one entry per CDR3 protein. The sample yields 650,000 to 900,000 distinct CDR3 sequences, roughly two fifths seen once. Symptoms, serum thyroxine and TRAb, thyroid ultrasound, and orbital computed tomography formed the diagnostic basis. A 10 ml volume of fresh peripheral blood provided the PBMCs.

The V gene is TRBV2, the J gene TRBJ2-5; D uncertain. Source material: peripheral blood. The sequence was collected from an adult man with Graves' ophthalmopathy. Here the CDR3 DNA reads TGTGCCAGCAGTGAAGTCCGGGTCGAGACCCAGTACTTC. Its protein product is CASSEVRVETQYF.